The clone carrying this T cell receptor beta chain was counted only a few times. TCRdb recomputed calls from the RACE reads with MiXCR, one row per CDR3 protein. The sample lists 300,000 to 350,000 distinct CDR3 sequences, about 7% occurring once. Trimming removed 4 bases from V and 3 bases from J; junction bases left unmatched: 5. CDR1 and CDR2 from the germline V gene are DFQATT and SNEGSKA (reference sequence). The CDR3 consists of 13 residues. This specimen belongs to a study of human T cells and chemical hapten exposure. Looking at the study overall: Among samples, TCR yields varied mainly because of small differences in pooled library volume.

Stated time point: patch test 1, 2 weeks after DPC sensitization. Specified treatment: therapeutic diphenylcyclopropenone sensitization with weekly scalp DPC. Every patch test was put on after a blood sample was taken. This chain connects TRBV20-1 to TRBJ2-7; 8 nucleotides align to TRBD1. Sequenced here: whole blood, sampled in connection with sensitization to the hapten diphenylcyclopropenone (DPC). This TCR derives from a woman younger than 30 with alopecia areata. Some clones in this sample may be carry-over from other donors' samples. In nucleotides, the CDR3 is TGCAGTGCTACCGGGACAGGATTCTACGAGCAGTACTTC. Translating gives CSATGTGFYEQYF.